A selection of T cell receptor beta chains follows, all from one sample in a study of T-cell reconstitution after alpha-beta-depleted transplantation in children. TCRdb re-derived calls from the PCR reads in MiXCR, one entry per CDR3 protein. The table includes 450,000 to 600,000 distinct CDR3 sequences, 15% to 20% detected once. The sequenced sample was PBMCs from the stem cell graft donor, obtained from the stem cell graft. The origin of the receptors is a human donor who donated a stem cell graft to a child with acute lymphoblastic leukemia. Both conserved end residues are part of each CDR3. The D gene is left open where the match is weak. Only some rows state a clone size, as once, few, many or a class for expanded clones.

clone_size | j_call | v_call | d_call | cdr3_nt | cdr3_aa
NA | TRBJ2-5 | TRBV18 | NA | TGTGCCAGCTCACCACATCTGGGGGAGACCCAGTACTTC | CASSPHLGETQYF
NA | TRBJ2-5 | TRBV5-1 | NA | TGCGCCAGCAGCTTGGGTCGGGACACGTACCAAGAGACCCAGTACTTC | CASSLGRDTYQETQYF
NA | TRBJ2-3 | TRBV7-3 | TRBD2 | TGTGCCAGCAGCTTACAGGCTAGCGGGAGTACAGATACGCAGTATTTT | CASSLQASGSTDTQYF
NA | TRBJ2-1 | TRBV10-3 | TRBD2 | TGTGCCATCATGGAGCGGGAGGGGGATGAGCAGTTCTTC | CAIMEREGDEQFF
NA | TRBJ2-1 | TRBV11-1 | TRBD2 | TGTGCCAGCAGCTCGACTAGCGGGAGGGCTCGGGACTTCAATGAGCAGTTCTTC | CASSSTSGRARDFNEQFF
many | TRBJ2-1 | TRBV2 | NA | TGTGCCAGCGGTAACAATGAGCAGTTCTTC | CASGNNEQFF
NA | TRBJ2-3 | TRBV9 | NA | TGTGCCAGCAGCAAAGGGAGGGGGCTCAATGGAATGGCAGATACGCAGTATTTT | CASSKGRGLNGMADTQYF
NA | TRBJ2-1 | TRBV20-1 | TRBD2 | TGCAGTGCCATATCCGGGACTAGACAGTTCTTC | CSAISGTRQFF
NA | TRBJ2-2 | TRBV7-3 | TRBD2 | TGTGCCAGCAGCTTAAATGGACTAGCGGGAGGGCCTGCCGGGGAGCTGTTTTTT | CASSLNGLAGGPAGELFF
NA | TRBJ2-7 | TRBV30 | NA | TGTGCCTGGAGTCCCGGGACCCCCTTGGAGCAGTACTTC | CAWSPGTPLEQYF
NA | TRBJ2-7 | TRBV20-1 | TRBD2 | TGCAGTGCTAGAATTAGCGGGAGTGGTTCCTACGAGCAGTACTTC | CSARISGSGSYEQYF
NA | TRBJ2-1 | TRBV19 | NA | TGTGCCAGTAGTTCCAGGACTCAGGATGAGCAGTTCTTC | CASSSRTQDEQFF
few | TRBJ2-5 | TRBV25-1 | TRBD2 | TGTGCCAGCACAGCGGGACAAGAGACCCAGTACTTC | CASTAGQETQYF
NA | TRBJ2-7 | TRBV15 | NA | TGTGCCACCAGCAGAGGAAGGTGGGACGGCGAGCAGTACTTC | CATSRGRWDGEQYF
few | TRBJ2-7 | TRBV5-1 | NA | TGCGCCAGCAGCTTGGGCTCGGTCTACGAGCAGTACTTC | CASSLGSVYEQYF
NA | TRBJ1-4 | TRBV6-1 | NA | TGTGCCAGCAGTGACCTATGGGACCAGAGCGAAAAACTGTTTTTT | CASSDLWDQSEKLFF
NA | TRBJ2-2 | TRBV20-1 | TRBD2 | TGCAGTCCCAGACTAGCGGGAGGGGACACCGGGGAGCTGTTTTTT | CSPRLAGGDTGELFF
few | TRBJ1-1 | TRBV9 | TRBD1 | TGTGCCAGCAGCGTAGCCTTGGACAGGACGAACACTGAAGCTTTCTTT | CASSVALDRTNTEAFF
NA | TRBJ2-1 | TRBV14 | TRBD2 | TGTGCCAGCGCGGGACTAGCGGGAGGGCCGCACAATGAGCAGTTCTTC | CASAGLAGGPHNEQFF
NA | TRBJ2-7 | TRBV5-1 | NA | TGCGCCAGCAGCTTTGACATTTACACCTACGAGCAGTACTTC | CASSFDIYTYEQYF
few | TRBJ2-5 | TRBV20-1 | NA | TGCAGTGCTAAACCCAGGATGCGAGAGACCCAGTACTTC | CSAKPRMRETQYF
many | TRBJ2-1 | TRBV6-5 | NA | TGTGCCAGCAGTTACTCACTAGAGAACAACAATGAGCAGTTCTTC | CASSYSLENNNEQFF
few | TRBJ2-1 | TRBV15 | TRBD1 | TGTGCCACCAGCGGGACAGGGGAATCGGCGGATGAGCAGTTCTTC | CATSGTGESADEQFF
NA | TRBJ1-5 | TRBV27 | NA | TGTGCCAGCAGTTTACTGGGAGGCCTTAATAGCAATCAGCCCCAGCATTTT | CASSLLGGLNSNQPQHF
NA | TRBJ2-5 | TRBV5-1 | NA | TGCGCCAGCAGCTTGGATCCCCGGGCGGAGACCCAGTACTTC | CASSLDPRAETQYF
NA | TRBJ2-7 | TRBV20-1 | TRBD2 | TGCAGTGCTAGTACCCCTCTAGGCGGGGGGGCCTACGAGCAGTACTTC | CSASTPLGGGAYEQYF
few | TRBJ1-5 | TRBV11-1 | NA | TGTGCCAGCAGCTTAAGGTGGCCACCCGCCCAGGGTGGCAATCAGCCCCAGCATTTT | CASSLRWPPAQGGNQPQHF
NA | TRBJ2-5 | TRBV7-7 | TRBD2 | TGTGCCAGCAGCTTAGGTCAGCGGGAGTGGGAGACCCAGTACTTC | CASSLGQREWETQYF
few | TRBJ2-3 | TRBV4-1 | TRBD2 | TGCGCCAGCAGCCAACTGCGACTAGCGGGAAGTAGCACAGATACGCAGTATTTT | CASSQLRLAGSSTDTQYF
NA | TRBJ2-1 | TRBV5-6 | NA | TGTGCCAGCAGCTTGGGAGGGCGGGTCGAATCCTACAATGAGCAGTTCTTC | CASSLGGRVESYNEQFF
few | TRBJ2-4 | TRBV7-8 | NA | TGTGCCAGCAGCTTAGCATCAGTCGGACAGTCCAAAAACATTCAGTACTTC | CASSLASVGQSKNIQYF
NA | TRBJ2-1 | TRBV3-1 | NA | TGTGCCAGCAGCCAAGAAATCGGACGGAGACGGCAGTTCTTC | CASSQEIGRRRQFF
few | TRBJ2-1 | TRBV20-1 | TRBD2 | TGCAGTGCTAGAGGGGGGACTAGCGGGAGGTGGGGTGAGCAGTTCTTC | CSARGGTSGRWGEQFF
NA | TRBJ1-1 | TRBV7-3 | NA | TGTGCCAGCAGCTTATCCCCGGGACTGAACACTGAAGCTTTCTTT | CASSLSPGLNTEAFF
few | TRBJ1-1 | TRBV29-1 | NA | TGCAGCGTTGATGACTTGAGGGGGACTGAAGCTTTCTTT | CSVDDLRGTEAFF
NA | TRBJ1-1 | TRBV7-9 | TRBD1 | TGTGCCAGCAGCCCAACCGACAGGGAAACTGAAGCTTTCTTT | CASSPTDRETEAFF
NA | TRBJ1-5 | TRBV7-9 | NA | TGTGCCAGCAGTTTAGACAGTGACAATCAGCCCCAGCATTTT | CASSLDSDNQPQHF
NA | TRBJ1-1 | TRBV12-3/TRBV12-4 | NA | TGTGCCAGCAGTTTACATTCGAGGATAGGGCGGAACACTGAAGCTTTCTTT | CASSLHSRIGRNTEAFF
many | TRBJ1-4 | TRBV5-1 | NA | TGCGCCAGCAGCTTGGGGGCTACCAATGAAAAACTGTTTTTT | CASSLGATNEKLFF
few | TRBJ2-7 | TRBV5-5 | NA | TGTGCCAGCAGGTCTGGACAGCTCAGCTCCTACGAGCAGTACTTC | CASRSGQLSSYEQYF
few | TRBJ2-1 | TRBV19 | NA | TGTGCCAGTAGGACTTCGGGCTCTAATGAGCAGTTCTTC | CASRTSGSNEQFF
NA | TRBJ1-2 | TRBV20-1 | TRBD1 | TGCAGTGCTAGACCTCATCTTCGTCAGGGGAGGGGGCTTGGCTACACCTTC | CSARPHLRQGRGLGYTF
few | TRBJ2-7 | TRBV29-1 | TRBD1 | TGCAGCGTTGAGAGAGGGGACAGAGCCTCCTACGAGCAGTACTTC | CSVERGDRASYEQYF
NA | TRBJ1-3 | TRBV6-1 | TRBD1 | TGTGCCAGCAGGGACAGGACAGGGGGAGGAACTGGAAACACCATATATTTT | CASRDRTGGGTGNTIYF
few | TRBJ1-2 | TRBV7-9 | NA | TGTGCCAGCAGCTTAAGGGACGGCCCGCCTAACTATGGCTACACCTTC | CASSLRDGPPNYGYTF
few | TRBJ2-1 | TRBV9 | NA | TGTGCCAGCAGCGCCGGACTGGCCTCCTACAATGAGCAGTTCTTC | CASSAGLASYNEQFF
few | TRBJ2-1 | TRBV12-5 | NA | TGTGCTAGTGGTTTGGTACTCCCGGAGCAGTTCTTC | CASGLVLPEQFF
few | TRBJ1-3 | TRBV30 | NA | TGTGCCTCCACGGGCAGGCAAAACTCTGGAAACACCATATATTTT | CASTGRQNSGNTIYF
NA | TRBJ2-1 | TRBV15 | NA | TGTGCCACCAGCAGAGCCCCTCTACTTTCGCCCTACAATGAGCAGTTCTTC | CATSRAPLLSPYNEQFF
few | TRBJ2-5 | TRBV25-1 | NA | TGTGCCAGCACTCGGGCACAAGAGACCCAGTACTTC | CASTRAQETQYF
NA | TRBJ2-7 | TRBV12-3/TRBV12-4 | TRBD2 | TGTGCCAGCAGCCATAGCGGGAGGGTCTTCGAGCAGTACTTC | CASSHSGRVFEQYF
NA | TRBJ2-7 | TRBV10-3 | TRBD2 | TGTGCCATCACAAAGCGGGAGTCCTACGAGCAGTACTTC | CAITKRESYEQYF
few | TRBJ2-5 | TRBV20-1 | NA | TGCAGTGCCTTGGAAGAGACCCAGTACTTC | CSALEETQYF
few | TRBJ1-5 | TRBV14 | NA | TGTGCCAGCAGCCAATTTTACGGGTTCAGCAATCAGCCCCAGCATTTT | CASSQFYGFSNQPQHF
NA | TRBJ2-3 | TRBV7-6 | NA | TGTGCCAGCAGCCGACCCCAAGATACGCAGTATTTT | CASSRPQDTQYF
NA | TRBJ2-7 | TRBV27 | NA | TGTGCCAGCAGTTTATTTTACGAGGCATCAATCGAGCAGTACTTC | CASSLFYEASIEQYF
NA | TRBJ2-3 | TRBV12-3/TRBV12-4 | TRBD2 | TGTGCCAGCAGTTTCTGGCGGGAGGGCCAAGGTACGCAGTATTTT | CASSFWREGQGTQYF
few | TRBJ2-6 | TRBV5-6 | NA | TGTGCCAGCAGCTTGGCGACGCGTGGGGCCAACGTCCTGACTTTC | CASSLATRGANVLTF
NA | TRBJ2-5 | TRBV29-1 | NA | TGCAGCGTGGTGGGGACCTTGGCAGGGCAAGAGACCCAGTACTTC | CSVVGTLAGQETQYF
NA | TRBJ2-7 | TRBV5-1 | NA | TGCGCCAGCAGCTGGAGGGTAGGCGAGCAGTACTTC | CASSWRVGEQYF